This T cell receptor (beta chain) was found in a study of T cells in Graves' hyperthyroidism and ophthalmopathy. General study results and limits: Most thyroid-expanded clonotypes above 0.001 were also found in blood.

Pregnant or lactating patients were excluded, as were those with uncontrolled infection or other autoimmune disease. Fresh peripheral blood, about 10 ml of it, supplied the PBMCs. Researchers took RNA transcripts and amplified the TCR beta CDR3 regions from them. The HTBI primer set was used in a first-round RT-PCR of the TCR CDR3. TCRdb fed the multiplex PCR reads into MiXCR, producing one record per CDR3 protein. The sample has some 580,000 distinct CDR3 sequences, approximately 15% seen once. This clonotype was observed many times. What it binds is unknown. A junction boundary mismatches the germline segment, possibly from a read error. CDR1 and CDR2 from the germline V gene are SGHRS and YFSETQ. The CDR3 runs to 13 residues.

Sequencing was done on a sample of blood. This receptor was taken from a middle-aged woman with Graves' ophthalmopathy. The V call is TRBV5-1, the J call TRBJ1-1, with D possibly TRBD1 on 6 matching bases. In DNA form, the CDR3 reads TGCGCCAGCAGCCTGTCGTCAGGGGCTGAGGCTTTCTTT. Amino acids: CASSLSSGAEAFF.